Presented here are 10 T cell receptor beta chains from one specimen sequenced in a study of post-analysis software for immune sequencing data. Their target antigens are unknown. cDNA libraries for TCR beta contained unique molecular identifiers. TCRdb re-called the PCR reads with MiXCR, one entry per CDR3 protein. The profile covers around 200,000 distinct CDR3 sequences, with 25% to 30% appearing a single time and 3% to 3.5% taken by the ten largest. Study-wide results and caveats: In patients, five TRBV segments were more frequent than in controls, with TRBV5-6, TRBV5-1 and TRBV20-1 among them.

Sequenced: blood. The source is a girl aged 2 to 17 with multiple sclerosis.

Of note for this clonotype: Just one base apart from a much larger clone, this may be a read error. This sequence joins TRBV4-1 and TRBJ2-7; 15 bases are a match to TRBD2. This CDR3 is built from 19 residues. Germline CDR1 and CDR2: MGHRA and YSYEKL. V lost 0 bases and J lost 4; bases outside the gene matches: 10. Written as DNA, the CDR3 is TGCGCCAGCAGCCAAGATCCGTTCGGACTAGCGGGAGGGCGTTACGAGCAGTACTTC. Its translation: CASSQDPFGLAGGRYEQYF.

This clonotype has just a few counts. The CDR3 bases are TGTGCCAGCAGGAATCAGGGGGCACTACACACTGAAGCTTTCTTT. Its protein is CASRNQGALHTEAFF. The chain employs TRBV28 and TRBJ1-1, with 8 bases matching TRBD1. V was clipped by 6 bases and J by 3 bases; unmatched bases: 9. From germline, CDR1 is MDHEN and CDR2 SYDVKM. This CDR3 region has 15 residues.

This clonotype occurred a few times. The chain is built from TRBV18 and TRBJ1-2, with D unclear. The CDR3 runs to 14 residues. CDR1 and CDR2 (germline): KGHSH, LQKENI. V shed 3 bases and J shed 2 bases, with 10 bases lying between them. This CDR3 reads CASSPSPQNYGYTF. DNA of the CDR3: TGTGCCAGCTCACCCTCTCCGCAAAACTATGGCTACACCTTC.

J is TRBJ1-4 and V is TRBV7-3; 9 bases map to TRBD1. The CDR3 contains 14 residues. Trimming took 3 bases from V and 7 from J; bases not matched to a gene: 3. CDR1 is SGHTA, CDR2 FQGTGA, per germline. For the CDR3, the DNA is TGTGCCAGCAGCTTCCCGGGACAGGGTGAAAAACTGTTTTTT. The encoded protein is CASSFPGQGEKLFF.

This clonotype was recorded many times. The chain has TRBV6-1 and TRBJ2-7; weak D call: TRBD2 (5 bases). The CDR3 runs to 15 residues. The germline V gene has CDR1 MNHNS and CDR2 SASEGT. The ends were cut back, 7 bases at V and 3 bases at J, with 19 bases in the middle. The CDR3 DNA sequence: TGTGCCAGCATCCCGAGGGCCGTGAGAGGCTACGAGCAGTACTTC. Protein sequence: CASIPRAVRGYEQYF.

This clonotype occurred many times. This sequence joins TRBV15 and TRBJ2-4; D unclear. Germline assignment: CDR1 LNHNV and CDR2 YYDKDF (reference sequence). This CDR3 has 13 residues. Trimming removed 8 bases from V and 4 bases from J, with 12 bases in between. CDR3 DNA: TGTGCCACCCGGATGGACCCGAAAAACATTCAGTACTTC. This gives the protein CATRMDPKNIQYF.

This clonotype was seen a handful of times. The CDR3 DNA reads TGTGCCAGCAGTGTATTAGGAAGGAATGAGCAGTTCTTC. It translates to CASSVLGRNEQFF. V usage is TRBV2 and J usage is TRBJ2-1; D unclear. Trimming shortened V by 4 bases and J by 7 bases, and 11 bases separated the two germline ends. The V gene's germline CDR1 is SNHLY and CDR2 FYNNEI. The CDR3 contains 13 residues.

This rearrangement joins TRBV4-2 to TRBJ1-2; D call uncertain. The CDR3 loop spans 14 amino acids. The germline V and J ends were trimmed by 2 bases and 5 bases, with 12 bases remaining between them. Per the germline V gene, CDR1 is LGHNA and CDR2 is YNFKEQ. CDR3 in amino acids: CASSQPQPFYGYTF. The DNA of the CDR3 is TGTGCCAGCAGCCAACCACAGCCTTTTTATGGCTACACCTTC.

The V gene is TRBV5-1, the J gene TRBJ2-4, with TRBD2 as a possible D gene (5 bases). The J call is doubtful: the DNA matches TRBJ2-7 better. This CDR3 has 12 amino acids. Germline CDR1 and CDR2: SGHRS and YFSETQ. CDR3 protein: CASSSLGYEQYF. CDR3 in DNA: TGCGCCAGCAGCTCACTAGGCTACGAGCAGTACTTC.

This clonotype occurred many times. The V gene is TRBV4-1, the J gene TRBJ2-1, with D tentatively TRBD2 (6 bases). This CDR3 is built from 17 residues. Trimming took off 0 bases at V and 6 bases at J, with 18 bases between the two ends. CDR1 and CDR2 (germline): MGHRA, YSYEKL. CDR3: CASSQERAGTGGNEQFF. CDR3 nucleotides: TGCGCCAGCAGCCAAGAGAGGGCCGGGACTGGGGGCAATGAGCAGTTCTTC.